This is a list of T cell receptor beta chains from one sample in a study of tumor-infiltrating lymphocytes in primary liver carcinoma. Each CDR3 protein gets one entry after TCRdb re-called the multiplex PCR reads with MiXCR. The sample yields under 45,000 distinct CDR3 sequences, roughly 70% seen once. The sample consisted of liver tumor tissue from sampling region 4. The source of these receptors is a man in his forties with primary liver carcinoma and hepatitis B virus infection. Each CDR3 is given with its conserved first and last residue.

v_gene	j_gene	CDR3aa
TRBV24-1	TRBJ2-3	CATSERGTTSIDTQYF
TRBV4-2	TRBJ2-1	CASSHAGGPGKSEQLF
TRBV6-2/TRBV6-3	TRBJ2-7	CASSYPIYGQNF
TRBV7-9	TRBJ1-2	CASSTSGGGLDYTF
TRBV12-3/TRBV12-4	TRBJ2-5	CASSFSPGLKETQYF
TRBV28	TRBJ2-7	CAGKPTGSSGEQYF
TRBV5-5	TRBJ2-7	CASRPVAVPLSEEYF
TRBV29-1	TRBJ2-1	CSAAPLSYNEQFF
TRBV12-3/TRBV12-4	TRBJ2-5	CTSSRYGTETQYF
TRBV11-1	TRBJ1-1	CTSSFGQKLGTEAFF
TRBV28	TRBJ2-4	CASSQPGSITKNIQYF
TRBV7-9	TRBJ1-4	CASSFGRDSYEKLFF
TRBV6-6	TRBJ1-1	CASSTGGTTEVSF
TRBV29-1	.	CGVVGQINQPQYF
TRBV7-2	TRBJ2-1	CASSLGDLNEQFF
TRBV5-1	TRBJ1-1	CVSSLEVGERTEAFF
TRBV4-1	TRBJ2-6	CACGQDQGSWVNVLTF
TRBV6-6	TRBJ2-7	CASIRYREYSYEQYF
TRBV12-3/TRBV12-4	TRBJ2-5	CASSLAGVDETQNF
TRBV19	TRBJ2-3	CANTRDGGIRGTQYF
TRBV18	TRBJ1-5	CASSLAGTGGPNQPQHF
TRBV10-3	TRBJ2-7	CAISVGRGTSSYEQYF
TRBV2	TRBJ2-7	CANTGGLGYEQYF
TRBV6-1	TRBJ1-4	CASSGVGLLTNEKLFF
TRBV2	TRBJ1-5	CASSPGENQPQHF
TRBV10-3	TRBJ1-4	CATRQWVGEKLFF
TRBV11-2	TRBJ2-3	CASSRRSTGNTGTQYF
TRBV4-3	TRBJ1-5	CASSQCRERPQHF
TRBV6-1	TRBJ2-7	CATVEDRSSYEQYF
TRBV4-2	TRBJ2-7	CASRVSVSYEQYF
TRBV29-1	TRBJ2-7	CIVDAGRGEQYF
TRBV12-3/TRBV12-4	TRBJ2-2	CANRLAGPTGELLF
TRBV29-1	TRBJ2-1	CNVLIASSEQSF
TRBV9	TRBJ2-1	CASSVGDGSYNEQFF
TRBV11-1	TRBJ2-2	CASSFWDTGELFF
TRBV4-3	TRBJ2-1	CASSRFPPLADNEQFF
TRBV29-1	TRBJ2-3	CSVGTKGTTQYF
TRBV28	TRBJ2-3	CDNSKTVLTDTQYF